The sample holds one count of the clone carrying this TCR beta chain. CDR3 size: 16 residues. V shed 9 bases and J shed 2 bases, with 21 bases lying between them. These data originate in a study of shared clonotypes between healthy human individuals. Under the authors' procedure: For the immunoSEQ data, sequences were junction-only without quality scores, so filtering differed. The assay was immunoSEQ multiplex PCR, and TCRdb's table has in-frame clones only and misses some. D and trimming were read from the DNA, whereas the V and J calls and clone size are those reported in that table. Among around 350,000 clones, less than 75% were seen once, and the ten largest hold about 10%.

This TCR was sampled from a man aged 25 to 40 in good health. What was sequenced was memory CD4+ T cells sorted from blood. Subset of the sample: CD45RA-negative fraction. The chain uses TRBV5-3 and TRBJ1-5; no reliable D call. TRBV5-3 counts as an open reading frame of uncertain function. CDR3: CAIETAIVSGNQPQHF. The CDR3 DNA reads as TGTGCCATCGAGACGGCGATAGTATCGGGCAATCAGCCCCAGCATTTT.